The rows below give T cell receptor beta chains drawn from one sample of a study of tumor-infiltrating lymphocytes in primary liver carcinoma. TCRdb processed the multiplex PCR reads anew with MiXCR; each CDR3 protein has one entry. Seen here are 100,000 or so distinct CDR3 sequences, around 80% observed once, and the top ten hold approximately 20%. Material: liver tumor tissue from sampling region 3. These receptor sequences come from a man aged 35-49 years with primary liver carcinoma and hepatitis B virus infection. The conserved cysteine and the conserved F or W are not part of the CDR3 here. The order of the fields is V gene, CDR3 protein.

V gene: TRBV29-1
CDR3 protein: SDRGLAGGRADTQY

V gene: TRBV4-2
CDR3 protein: ASSQDGGRADIQY

V gene: TRBV4-2
CDR3 protein: DSSQGTITNYGYT

V gene: TRBV11-2
CDR3 protein: AISLTAGSTIY

V gene: TRBV29-1
CDR3 protein: SVVGTVSGNTIY

V gene: TRBV5-4
CDR3 protein: VSSLGLAETGELF

V gene: TRBV29-1
CDR3 protein: SVEDPVRETEC

V gene: TRBV5-6
CDR3 protein: ASSLLGTQY

V gene: TRBV28
CDR3 protein: ASSSGLAEGNTGELS

V gene: TRBV6-2/TRBV6-3
CDR3 protein: VSSSGQANSQY

V gene: TRBV29-1
CDR3 protein: SRCTSGDYNEQF

V gene: TRBV29-1
CDR3 protein: GVGAPTGTQVANYGCT

V gene: TRBV14
CDR3 protein: ASSQGRVTGSPLH

V gene: TRBV5-4
CDR3 protein: ASGKDRGRYEQY

V gene: TRBV6-2/TRBV6-3
CDR3 protein: ISRGDSHTEAF

V gene: TRBV28
CDR3 protein: ASRIAGALISPLH

V gene: TRBV4-3
CDR3 protein: ASSQEGQPSETQY

V gene: TRBV29-1
CDR3 protein: SAIRGGRPETQH

V gene: TRBV12-5
CDR3 protein: ASSLGLAGSDEQF

V gene: TRBV12-3/TRBV12-4
CDR3 protein: ASSPGSGTGL

V gene: TRBV5-1
CDR3 protein: ASSLTGNNSLLH

V gene: TRBV2
CDR3 protein: ASRRSDRRYGYT

V gene: TRBV5-1
CDR3 protein: ASSSRGLAGDMQY

V gene: TRBV4-2
CDR3 protein: ATSQECTDDGYT

V gene: TRBV4-3
CDR3 protein: ASSQDLPSGTSGRTDTHY

V gene: TRBV10-3
CDR3 protein: AVRKNSGAYNDQF

V gene: TRBV4-2
CDR3 protein: AISLEGGRGDTQY